This TCR beta chain was observed in a study of CD8 T cells in ankylosing spondylitis. Germline-derived CDR1 and CDR2 are DFQATT and SNEGSKA (reference sequence). V shed 6 bases, J shed 4 bases, and the junction held 7 bases outside the gene matches. The CDR3 contains 15 residues. Study-level points and caveats: Prior literature has documented some motif variants in synovial fluid and blood from reactive arthritis. Ankylosing spondylitis blood seemed to carry a telltale TCR beta motif made of eight highly homologous variants.

A single record per CDR3 protein comes from TCRdb applying MiXCR to the 5' RACE reads. The repertoire consists of over 450,000 distinct CDR3 sequences, with roughly an eighth occurring once and the leading ten covering approximately 6.2%. This clonotype was seen only a few times. The antigen remains unidentified. The sequencing sample was made of blood, either unsorted or a sorted T cell fraction (not recorded which). The clonotype comes from a male donor with ankylosing spondylitis. This sequence joins TRBV20-1 and TRBJ2-5; 14 bases line up with TRBD2. The CDR3 sequence is CSARTGTSGRETQYF. As DNA, the CDR3 is TGCAGTGCCCGGACCGGGACTAGCGGGAGAGAGACCCAGTACTTC.